This T cell receptor (beta chain) was profiled in a study of memory CD4+ T cells and cytomegalovirus serostatus. Single viable CD3+CD4+CD8-CD45RO+ cells were sorted as the memory CD4+ T cells. Serostatus was set by detecting CMV pp150, pp28, p38, p52 IgG. Some clones are missing from TCRdb's copy, which holds only in-frame ones; the method was immunoSEQ multiplex PCR. The sample includes over 65,000 clones, around four fifths of them seen just once. The receptor was isolated from an adult in good health and CMV-seropositive. Sequencing was done on a sample of memory CD4+ T cells from blood.

The CDR3 DNA reads as TGTGCCAGCAGCGCGGATCCGGACAGCTATGGCTACACCTTC. Protein: CASSADPDSYGYTF. This chain uses TRBV9 with TRBJ1-2; TRBD1 might be the D (6 bases). Trimming pared 3 bases from V and 4 bases from J, leaving 13 bases between. This CDR3 contains 14 residues. Germline loops: CDR1 SGDLS, CDR2 YYNGEE.